This T cell receptor beta chain was retrieved from a study of yellow fever vaccine responses in identical twins. Points from the study as a whole: Among the twins, the vaccine T cell response reportedly seemed partly convergent and partly personalized.

This clonotype was observed a single time. Its matching antigen is unknown. TCRdb redid the calling of the RT-PCR reads with MiXCR, one entry per CDR3 protein. The sample has approximately 3,000 distinct CDR3 sequences, more than 70% seen once. The CDR3 runs 14 residues. The germline V gene encodes CDR1 LGHNA and CDR2 YNFKEQ. The ends were cut back, 8 bases at V and 0 bases at J, with 12 bases in the middle. The sequencing used T cells from blood (PBMCs), unsorted or a sorted subset (not recorded which), collected before or after yellow fever vaccination (not recorded which). The chain links TRBV4-2 to TRBJ2-3; D gene ambiguous. This TCR derives from a woman aged 18-29 years who received the yellow fever vaccine. The CDR3 nucleotides read TGTGCCAGCCGTCGTATTACTAGCACAGATACGCAGTATTTT. Translated: CASRRITSTDTQYF.